This TCR beta chain is drawn from a study of blood T cells in healthy people across ages. Overall study results and limits: When set beside aged donors, long-lived donors presented more naive CD4+ cells and higher diversity.

The second PCR ran roughly 6 to 11 cycles with a sample-barcoded 5' primer and J-beta primers. From the 5' RACE reads, TCRdb called clonotypes with MiXCR, one entry per CDR3 protein. The top ten hold around an eighth of the sample, which has some 900,000 distinct CDR3 sequences, roughly 50% seen once. Remarks on this clonotype: Antigen: not known.

Sequencing was carried out using blood. This receptor was obtained from a young man in good health.

CDR3 amino acids: CAITRTSGRASTDTQYF. CDR3 DNA: TGTGCCATCACTCGGACTAGCGGACGTGCTAGCACAGATACGCAGTATTTT. The chain employs TRBV10-3 and TRBJ2-3, with 10 nucleotides matching TRBD2. This CDR3 spans 17 amino acids. V lost 7 bases and J lost 0; bases outside the gene matches: 10. Germline CDR1 reads ENHRY; CDR2 reads SYGVKD.